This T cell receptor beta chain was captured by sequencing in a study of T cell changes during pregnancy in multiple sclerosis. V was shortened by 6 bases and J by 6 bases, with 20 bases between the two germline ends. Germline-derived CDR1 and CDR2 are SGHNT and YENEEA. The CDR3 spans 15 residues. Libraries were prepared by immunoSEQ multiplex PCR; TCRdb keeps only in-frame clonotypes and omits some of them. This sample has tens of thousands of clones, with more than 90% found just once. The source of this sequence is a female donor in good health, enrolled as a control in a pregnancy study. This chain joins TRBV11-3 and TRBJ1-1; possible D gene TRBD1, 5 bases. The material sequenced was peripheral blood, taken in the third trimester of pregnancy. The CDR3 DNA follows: TGTGCCAGCAGTTTCGACTCAGGGTTATCTTCTGAAGCTTTCTTT. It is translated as CASSFDSGLSSEAFF.